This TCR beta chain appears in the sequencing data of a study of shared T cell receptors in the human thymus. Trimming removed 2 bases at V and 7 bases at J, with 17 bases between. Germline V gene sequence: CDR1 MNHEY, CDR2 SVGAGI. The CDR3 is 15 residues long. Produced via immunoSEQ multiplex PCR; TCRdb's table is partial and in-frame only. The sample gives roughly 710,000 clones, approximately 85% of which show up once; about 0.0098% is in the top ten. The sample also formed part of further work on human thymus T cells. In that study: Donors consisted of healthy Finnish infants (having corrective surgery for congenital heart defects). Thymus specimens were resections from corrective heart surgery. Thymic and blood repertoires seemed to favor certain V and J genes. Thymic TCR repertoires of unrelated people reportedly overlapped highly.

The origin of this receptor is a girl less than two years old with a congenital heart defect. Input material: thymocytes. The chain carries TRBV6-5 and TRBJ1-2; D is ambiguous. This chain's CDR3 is CASSYDRRFVSGYTF. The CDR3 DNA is TGTGCCAGCAGTTACGACCGCAGGTTTGTAAGTGGCTACACCTTC.